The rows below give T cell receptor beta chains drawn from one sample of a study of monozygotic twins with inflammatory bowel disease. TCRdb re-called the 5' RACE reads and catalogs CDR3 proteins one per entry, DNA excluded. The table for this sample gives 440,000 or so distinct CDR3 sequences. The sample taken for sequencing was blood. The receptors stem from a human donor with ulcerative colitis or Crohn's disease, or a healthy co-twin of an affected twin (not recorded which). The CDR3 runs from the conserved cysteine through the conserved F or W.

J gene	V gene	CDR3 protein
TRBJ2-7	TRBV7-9	CASSLVRGANEQYF
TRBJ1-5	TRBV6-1	CASSEKGHQPQHF
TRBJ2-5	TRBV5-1	CASKASGGPRETQYF
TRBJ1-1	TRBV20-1	CSARGDSFEAFF
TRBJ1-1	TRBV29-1	CSVVTNMMNTEAFF
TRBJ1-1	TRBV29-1	CSAPHPDRAAEAFF
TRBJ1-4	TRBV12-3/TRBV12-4	CASSLRTNEKLFF
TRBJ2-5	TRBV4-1	CASSQDPHRETQYF
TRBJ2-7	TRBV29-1	CSVAQSAEQYF
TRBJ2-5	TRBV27	CASSLTRGGETQYF
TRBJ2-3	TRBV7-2	CASSSMTTSTDTQYF
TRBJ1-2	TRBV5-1	CASSLNFGQMGGYTF
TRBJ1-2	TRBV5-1	CASSQDGGYGYTF
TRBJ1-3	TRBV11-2	CASSLFAGRVSSGNTIYF
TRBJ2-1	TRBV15	CATSVGLAISSYNEQFF
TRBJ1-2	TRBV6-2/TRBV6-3	CASRGQPYGYTF
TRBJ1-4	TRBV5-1	CASSAAFTTNEKLFF
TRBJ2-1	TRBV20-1	CSARAPHSGNEQFF
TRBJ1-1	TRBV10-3	CAIRGQEMNTEAFF
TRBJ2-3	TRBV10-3	CAIGGLSTDTQYF
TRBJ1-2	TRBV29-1	CSVGPPPANYGYTF
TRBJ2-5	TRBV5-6	CASSHGTGIETQYF
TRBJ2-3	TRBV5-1	CASSEGGPSTDTQYF
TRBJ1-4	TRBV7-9	CASSLDDNEKLFF
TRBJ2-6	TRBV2	CASTRDLSGANVLTF
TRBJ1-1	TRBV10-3	CAISTDSVEAFF
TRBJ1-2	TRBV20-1	CSAGLRGAGYGYTF
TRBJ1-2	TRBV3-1	CASTNQGARGGYTF
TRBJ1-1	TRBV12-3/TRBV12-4	CASSLERGVQANTEAFF
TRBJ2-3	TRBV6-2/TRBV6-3	CASSYSTKGTDTQYF
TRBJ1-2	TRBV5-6	CASSVGSGADGYTF
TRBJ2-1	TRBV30	CAQTSNYNEQFF
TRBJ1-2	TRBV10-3	CAISANRDSYGYTF
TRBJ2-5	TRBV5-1	CASSMSGRETQYF